The rows below give T cell receptor beta chains drawn from one sample of a study of blood T cell repertoires in COVID-19. Sequenced by immunoSEQ multiplex PCR; TCRdb stores in-frame clones only, minus some. The sample has fewer than 200,000 clones; around 83% are singletons. The material sequenced was peripheral blood. Every receptor here comes from a man aged 40-50 years with acute or convalescent COVID-19. Both conserved end residues are part of each CDR3. D genes are given only for firm matches.

D gene: TRBD2; V gene: TRBV11-2; CDR3 protein: CASSLVRGTTDTQYF
D gene: TRBD1; V gene: TRBV30; CDR3 protein: CAWSVQGASNQPQHF
D gene: TRBD1; V gene: TRBV19; CDR3 protein: CASSPPGQITGELFF
D gene: TRBD2; V gene: TRBV11-3; CDR3 protein: CASSLEAGGQEQFF
D gene: NA; V gene: TRBV27; CDR3 protein: CASRNLGVGEQFF
D gene: NA; V gene: TRBV4-2; CDR3 protein: CASSQELYNEQFF
D gene: NA; V gene: TRBV10-3; CDR3 protein: CAISETVYGYTF
D gene: TRBD2; V gene: TRBV7-9; CDR3 protein: CASSSPGGDTGELFF
D gene: TRBD1; V gene: TRBV10-3; CDR3 protein: CAISDGQGLLRYTF
D gene: TRBD1; V gene: TRBV5-1; CDR3 protein: CASSFPGQGVETQYF
D gene: NA; V gene: TRBV7-9; CDR3 protein: CASSSLQGSEPNYGYTF
D gene: NA; V gene: TRBV30; CDR3 protein: CAWSVDSYSNQPQHF
D gene: NA; V gene: TRBV6-5; CDR3 protein: CASSSGDGNTIYF
D gene: NA; V gene: TRBV7-3; CDR3 protein: CASTNTGELFF
D gene: NA; V gene: TRBV6-5; CDR3 protein: CASSSHEEALHEKLFF
D gene: NA; V gene: TRBV7-3; CDR3 protein: CASWRNEQFF